This note documents a single TCR beta chain sequence. Antigen: not known. This record comes from a study of cytomegalovirus exposure and HLA in healthy donors. Study-level findings and limits: TCR sequences were mostly rare, though some public TCRs occurred in many donors. Upon later analysis, HLA-associated TCR beta chains proved more clonally expanded than other, equally common chains.

Healthy donors of bone marrow made up the group. Amplification used 60 Vbeta primers and 13 Jbeta primers. Repertoires were generated with immunoSEQ multiplex PCR, while TCRdb's copy carries only in-frame clones and drops some. The table records 180,000 or so clones, around 77% of them present only once. Germline V gene sequence: CDR1 MNHEY, CDR2 SMNVEV (reference sequence). V was clipped by 6 bases and J by 1 base, with 9 bases between them. The CDR3 contains 13 residues. The TCR was taken from a woman in her twenties or thirties in good health and CMV-seronegative. The chain recombines TRBV27 with TRBJ1-1, with TRBD1 as a possible D gene (6 bases). The sequencing sample was made of PBMCs. DNA of the CDR3: TGTGCCAGCAGCCCGGGACAGAACACTGAAGCTTTCTTT. Its protein product is CASSPGQNTEAFF.